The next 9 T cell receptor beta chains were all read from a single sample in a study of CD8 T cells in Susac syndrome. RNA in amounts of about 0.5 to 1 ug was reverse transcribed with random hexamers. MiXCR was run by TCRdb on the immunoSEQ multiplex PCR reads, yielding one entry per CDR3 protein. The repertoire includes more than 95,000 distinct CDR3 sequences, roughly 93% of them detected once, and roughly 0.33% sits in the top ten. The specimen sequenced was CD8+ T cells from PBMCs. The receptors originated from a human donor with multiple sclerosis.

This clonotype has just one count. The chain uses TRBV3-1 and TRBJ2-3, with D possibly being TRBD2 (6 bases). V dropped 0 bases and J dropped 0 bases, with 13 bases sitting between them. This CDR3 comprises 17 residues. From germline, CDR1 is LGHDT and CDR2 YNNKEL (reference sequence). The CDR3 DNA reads TGTGCCAGCAGCCAAGACCGGGACTTACTAAGCACAGATACGCAGTATTTT. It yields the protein CASSQDRDLLSTDTQYF.

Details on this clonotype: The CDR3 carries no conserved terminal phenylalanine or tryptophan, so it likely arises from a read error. As DNA, the CDR3 is TGTGCCAGCAACATGGGATGTATAGGCGAGCAGTACGCC. This codes for CASNMGCIGEQYA. The chain employs TRBV12-3 or TRBV12-4 and TRBJ2-7; the D is unclear. The CDR3 is 13 residues long. With 7 bases removed from V and 6 bases from J, the gap between germline ends came to 16 bases.

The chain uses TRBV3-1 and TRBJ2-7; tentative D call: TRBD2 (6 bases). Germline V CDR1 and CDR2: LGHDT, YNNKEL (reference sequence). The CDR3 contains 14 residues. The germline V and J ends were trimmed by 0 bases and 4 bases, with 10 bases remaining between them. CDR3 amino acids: CASSQELGTYEQYF. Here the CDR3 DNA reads TGTGCCAGCAGCCAAGAACTAGGGACTTACGAGCAGTACTTC.

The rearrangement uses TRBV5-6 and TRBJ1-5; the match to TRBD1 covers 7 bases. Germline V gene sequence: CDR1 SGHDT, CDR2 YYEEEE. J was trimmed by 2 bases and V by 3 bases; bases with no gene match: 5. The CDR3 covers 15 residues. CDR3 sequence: CASSSGGLGNQPQHF. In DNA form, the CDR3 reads TGTGCCAGCAGCTCAGGGGGGCTGGGCAATCAGCCCCAGCATTTT.

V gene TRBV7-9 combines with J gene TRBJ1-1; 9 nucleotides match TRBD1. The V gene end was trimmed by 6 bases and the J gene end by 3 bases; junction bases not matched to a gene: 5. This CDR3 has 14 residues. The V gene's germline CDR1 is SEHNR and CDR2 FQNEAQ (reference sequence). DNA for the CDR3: TGTGCCAGCAGGAAACAGGGGGCCGACACTGAAGCTTTCTTT. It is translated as CASRKQGADTEAFF.

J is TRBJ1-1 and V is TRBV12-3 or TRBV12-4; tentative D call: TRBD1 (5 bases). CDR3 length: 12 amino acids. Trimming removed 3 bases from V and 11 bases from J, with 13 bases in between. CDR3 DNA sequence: TGTGCCAGCAGTTTGCAAGGGGCCCGGGCTTTCTTT. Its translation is CASSLQGARAFF.

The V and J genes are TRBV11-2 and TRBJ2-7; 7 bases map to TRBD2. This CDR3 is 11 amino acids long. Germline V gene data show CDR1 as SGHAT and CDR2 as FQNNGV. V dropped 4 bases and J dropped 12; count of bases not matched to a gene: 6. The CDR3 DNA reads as TGTGCCAGCAGCTCAGCGGGACGACCGTACGTC. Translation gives CASSSAGRPYV.

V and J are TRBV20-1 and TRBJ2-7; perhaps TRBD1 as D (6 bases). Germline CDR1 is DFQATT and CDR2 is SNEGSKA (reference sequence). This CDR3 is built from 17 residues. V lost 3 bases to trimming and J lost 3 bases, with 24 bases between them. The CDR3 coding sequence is TGCAGTGCTAGGTCAATTCAGGGGTCGATTGCTCACTACGAGCAGTACTTC. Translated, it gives CSARSIQGSIAHYEQYF.

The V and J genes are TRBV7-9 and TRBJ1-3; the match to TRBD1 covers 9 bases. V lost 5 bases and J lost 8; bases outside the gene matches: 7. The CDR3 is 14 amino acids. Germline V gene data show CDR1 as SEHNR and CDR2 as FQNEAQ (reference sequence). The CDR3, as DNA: TGTGCCAGCAGCAGGGGACAGGGAGTTGACACCATATATTTT. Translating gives CASSRGQGVDTIYF.